This T cell receptor (beta chain) was profiled in a study of T cells in Graves' hyperthyroidism and ophthalmopathy. The ends were cut back, 1 base at V and 3 bases at J, with 21 bases in the middle. CDR1 and CDR2 from the germline V gene are SQVTM and ANQGSEA. This CDR3 is built from 17 residues. This clonotype appeared many times. With duration under 3 months, ophthalmopathy was active: Clinical Activity Score at least 3, NOSPECS at least 4. Uncontrolled infections, other autoimmune diseases, pregnancy or lactation led to exclusion of patients. The diagnoses drew upon clinical symptoms, serum thyroxine and TRAb, thyroid ultrasound and orbital computed tomography. TCR beta CDR3 regions were amplified from RNA. In the first-round RT-PCR of the TCR CDR3, the HTBI primer set was used. Via MiXCR, TCRdb re-called the multiplex PCR reads, giving one row per CDR3 protein. Of around 340,000 distinct CDR3 sequences listed, 15% to 20% are singletons.

The origin of this receptor is a woman aged 40-49 years with Graves' ophthalmopathy. Source material: blood. The chain links TRBV29-1 to TRBJ2-5, with a tentative D call TRBD2 (7 bases). CDR3 residues: CSVEVGGGYPEKETQYF. The CDR3 DNA sequence: TGCAGCGTTGAAGTTGGCGGGGGCTACCCCGAAAAAGAGACCCAGTACTTC.